This T cell receptor beta chain was retrieved from a study of shared clonotypes between healthy human individuals. Trimming took 2 bases from V and 7 from J, leaving 13 bases between them. CDR3 size: 14 residues. Looked up from germline, CDR1 is SGHNT and CDR2 is YYREEE (reference sequence). A note on this clone: Its antigen is as yet unknown.

Only in-frame clones appear in the TCRdb table, and some are missing; sequencing was by immunoSEQ multiplex PCR. The repertoire consists of 800,000 to 1,200,000 clones, with about 84% occurring once and the leading ten covering roughly 0.56%. Every contributor of samples was a Caucasian grown-up residing in Nashville, Tennessee. Study-wide points: Read depth was anticipated to influence clonotype sharing among donors.

The chain joins TRBV5-4 to TRBJ2-4; D is possibly TRBD1 or TRBD2 (7 bases each). The TCR was taken from a man younger than 35 in good health. Some clones in this sample may be carry-over from other donors' samples. The specimen was memory CD4+ T cells from PBMCs. Specified subset: CD45RA-negative fraction. The CDR3 loop reads CASSFSGGENIQYF. The DNA for the CDR3 is TGTGCCAGCAGCTTCTCAGGGGGGGAGAACATTCAGTACTTC.